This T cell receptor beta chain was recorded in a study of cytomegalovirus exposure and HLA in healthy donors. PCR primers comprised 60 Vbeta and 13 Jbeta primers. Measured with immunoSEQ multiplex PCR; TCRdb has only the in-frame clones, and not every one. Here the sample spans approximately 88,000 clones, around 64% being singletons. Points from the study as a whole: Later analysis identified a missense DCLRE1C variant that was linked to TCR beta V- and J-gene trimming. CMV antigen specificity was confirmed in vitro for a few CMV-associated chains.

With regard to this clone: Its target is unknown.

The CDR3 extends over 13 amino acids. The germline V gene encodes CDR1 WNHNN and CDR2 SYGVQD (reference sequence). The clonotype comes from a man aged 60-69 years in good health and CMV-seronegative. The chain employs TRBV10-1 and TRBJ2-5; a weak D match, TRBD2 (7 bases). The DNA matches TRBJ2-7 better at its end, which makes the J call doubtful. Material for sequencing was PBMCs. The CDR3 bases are TGCGCCACCCGAGGGGGGGGCGGCTACGAGCAGTACTTC. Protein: CATRGGGGYEQYF.